These 14 T cell receptor beta chains were all obtained from the same sample, sequenced in a study of cytomegalovirus exposure and HLA in healthy donors. Researchers ran the PCR with 60 Vbeta and 13 Jbeta primers. Assay: immunoSEQ multiplex PCR; the TCRdb copy retains only in-frame clones and omits some. Here the sample spans over 100,000 clones, approximately 78% being singletons. The sequenced material came from PBMCs. The origin of the receptors is a woman in her 50s in good health and CMV-seropositive.

J is TRBJ2-1 and V is TRBV6-1; D remains ambiguous. V was shortened by 2 bases and J by 1 base, with 6 bases between the two germline ends. The CDR3 consists of 14 residues. Germline values: CDR1 MNHNS, CDR2 SASEGT. CDR3 in amino acids: CASSEFRSYNEQFF. The DNA for the CDR3 is TGTGCCAGCAGTGAATTTCGGTCCTACAATGAGCAGTTCTTC.

The chain employs TRBV6-1 and TRBJ2-2, with 8 bases that match TRBD2. J lost 3 bases, V lost 4 bases, and 7 bases had no gene match. The CDR3 length is 16 residues. Germline V gene lookup returns CDR1 MNHNS and CDR2 SASEGT. The DNA of the CDR3 is TGTGCCAGCAGTGGACAAGCGGGGGAAGACACCGGGGAGCTGTTTTTT. It specifies CASSGQAGEDTGELFF.

The chain links TRBV9 to TRBJ2-7, with 10 bases lining up with TRBD2. The germline gives CDR1 SGDLS, CDR2 YYNGEE. V trimming: 4 bases; J trimming: 2 bases; junction bases outside the gene matches: 9. The CDR3 is 16 amino acids. The CDR3: CASSSSGTSVTYEQYF. Written as DNA, the CDR3 is TGTGCCAGCAGCTCATCTGGGACTAGCGTCACCTACGAGCAGTACTTC.

This sequence joins TRBV27 and TRBJ1-4; TRBD1 is a possible D gene (5 bases). Germline CDR1 is MNHEY and CDR2 is SMNVEV (reference sequence). There are 13 residues in the CDR3. Trimming took 5 bases from V and 8 from J, leaving 12 bases between them. The CDR3 region has the DNA TGTGCCAGCAGTATTGGACATGCGGAAAAACTGTTTTTT. This gives the protein CASSIGHAEKLFF.

This chain uses TRBV5-4 with TRBJ1-2, with D possibly matching TRBD1 (5 bases). Germline V gene sequence: CDR1 SGHNT, CDR2 YYREEE (reference sequence). V was trimmed by 4 bases and J by 2 bases, leaving 21 bases between them. The CDR3 is 17 residues long. CDR3 loop: CASSIGNLMTANYGYTF. CDR3 nucleotide sequence: TGTGCCAGCAGCATAGGAAACTTGATGACAGCGAACTATGGCTACACCTTC.

The V gene is TRBV25-1, the J gene TRBJ1-1; 7 bases are shared with TRBD1. In germline, CDR1 is MGHDK, CDR2 SYGVNS. V trimming: 6 bases; J trimming: 5 bases; junction bases outside the gene matches: 9. This CDR3 spans 14 amino acids. The CDR3 DNA is TGTGCCAGCAGCGCCCTGACAGGGCATACTGAAGCTTTCTTT. Protein: CASSALTGHTEAFF.

The V and J genes are TRBV25-1 and TRBJ1-3, with 9 bases fitting TRBD1. With 2 bases clipped from V and 2 bases from J, the junction kept 1 base outside the gene matches. Germline CDR1 and CDR2: MGHDK and SYGVNS. This CDR3 contains 15 residues. Here the CDR3 DNA reads TGTGCCAGCAGTGAAGGGACAGGGACTGGAAACACCATATATTTT. This translates into CASSEGTGTGNTIYF.

This clone was detected only once. V gene TRBV7-2 combines with J gene TRBJ1-2; 10 nucleotides agree with TRBD1. CDR3 size: 15 residues. Germline CDR1 SGHTA, CDR2 FQGNSA. V dropped 3 bases and J dropped 2; count of bases not matched to a gene: 3. CDR3 sequence (DNA): TGTGCCAGCAGCTTGGTGGGACAGGGGAACTATGGCTACACCTTC. Residues: CASSLVGQGNYGYTF.

The chain is built from TRBV7-8 and TRBJ1-2; D unresolved. The CDR3 runs 13 residues. Germline CDR1 reads SGHVS; CDR2 reads FQNEAQ. Deletions cut 6 bases from V and 7 bases from J, with 15 bases between. The CDR3 loop is CASRDQRYGGYTF. The CDR3 bases are TGTGCCAGCAGGGATCAGAGGTACGGTGGCTACACCTTC.

Written as DNA, the CDR3 is TGTGCCAGCAGTGGGTCGAGGGGGAACACCATATATTTT. Encoded protein: CASSGSRGNTIYF. The chain employs TRBV2 and TRBJ1-3, with D possibly TRBD1 on 6 matching bases. Germline lookup yields CDR1 SNHLY and CDR2 FYNNEI. This CDR3 comprises 13 residues. The ends were cut back, 4 bases at V and 7 bases at J, with 11 bases in the middle.

The V and J genes are TRBV5-1 and TRBJ2-1; perhaps TRBD1 as D (6 bases). Looked up from germline, CDR1 is SGHRS and CDR2 is YFSETQ. The CDR3 is 13 residues long. V dropped 5 bases and J dropped 5 bases, with 11 bases sitting between them. The CDR3 DNA is TGCGCCAGCAGACAACAGGGAAACAATGAGCAGTTCTTC. Protein sequence: CASRQQGNNEQFF.

A word on this clone: At one end the junction does not follow the germline gene, possibly because of a read error. The rearrangement joins TRBV10-3 to TRBJ1-1; 7 bases match TRBD1. The CDR3 totals 15 residues. Germline V CDR1 and CDR2: ENHRY, SYGVKD. CDR3 sequence reads: CAISSSGQPNAEAFF. In nucleotides, the CDR3 is TGTGCCATCTCTTCGTCGGGACAGCCGAACGCTGAAGCTTTCTTT.

This clone was counted between two and nine times. The V call is TRBV29-1, the J call TRBJ1-1; a weak D match, TRBD1 (5 bases). Germline CDR1 reads SQVTM; CDR2 reads ANQGSEA. The CDR3 has 13 amino acids. Trimming stripped 6 bases from V and 0 bases from J, with 11 bases between. In DNA, the CDR3 is TGCAGCGTCCTCAGGGCCATGAACACTGAAGCTTTCTTT. Residues: CSVLRAMNTEAFF.

The chain combines TRBV30 with TRBJ1-3; D not resolved. This CDR3 region has 15 residues. The V and J ends lost 4 bases and 0 bases respectively, with 13 bases between them. Per the germline V gene, CDR1 is GTSNPN and CDR2 is SVGIG (reference sequence). Here the CDR3 reads CAWKSHTLSGNTIYF. The CDR3 DNA reads as TGTGCCTGGAAGTCCCACACCCTCTCTGGAAACACCATATATTTT.